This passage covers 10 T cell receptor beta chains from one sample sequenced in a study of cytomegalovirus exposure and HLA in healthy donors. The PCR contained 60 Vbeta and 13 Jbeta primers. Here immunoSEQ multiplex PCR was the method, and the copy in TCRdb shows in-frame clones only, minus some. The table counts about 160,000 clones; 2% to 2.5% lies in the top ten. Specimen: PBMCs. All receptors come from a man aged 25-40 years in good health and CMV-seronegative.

CDR3 in DNA: TGCAGCGTTGTAGAAGGGGGCTGGGGGGAGACCCAGTACTTC. Its translation is CSVVEGGWGETQYF. This chain connects TRBV29-1 to TRBJ2-5; 7 bases fit TRBD1. This CDR3 has 14 residues. The V gene end was trimmed by 4 bases and the J gene end by 5 bases; junction bases not matched to a gene: 10. Germline CDR1 reads SQVTM; CDR2 reads ANQGSEA.

The CDR3 DNA follows: TGTGCCAGCTCACCGGGGGGTAATCAGCCCCAGCATTTT. It encodes CASSPGGNQPQHF. The chain employs TRBV18 and TRBJ1-5; D may be TRBD1 (5 bases). The germline V and J ends were trimmed by 3 bases and 4 bases, with 7 bases remaining between them. The CDR3 totals 13 residues. CDR1 is KGHSH, CDR2 LQKENI, per germline. The whole variable domain, filled in from reference TRBV18 and TRBJ1-5, reads NAGVMQNPRHLVRRRGQEARLRCSPMKGHSHVYWYRQLPEEGLKFMVYLQKENIIDESGMPKERFSAEFPKEGPSILRIQQVVRGDSAAYFCASSPGGNQPQHFGDGTRLSIL.

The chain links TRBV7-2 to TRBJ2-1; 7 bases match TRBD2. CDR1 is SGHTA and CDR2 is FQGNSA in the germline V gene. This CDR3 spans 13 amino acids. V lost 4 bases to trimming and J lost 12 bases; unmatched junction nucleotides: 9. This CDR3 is CASSSLAESPQFF. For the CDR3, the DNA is TGTGCCAGCAGCTCTCTAGCGGAGTCACCGCAGTTCTTC.

CDR3 nucleotide sequence: TGTGCCAGCAGCTTAGAAGTCTCCAGCGGATTACACACAGATACGCAGTATTTT. It encodes CASSLEVSSGLHTDTQYF. The chain links TRBV7-2 to TRBJ2-3, with D possibly TRBD2 on 5 matching bases. Per germline, CDR1 SGHTA and CDR2 FQGNSA. CDR3 length equals 18 residues. The V end lost 1 base, the J end lost 2 bases, and 19 bases lay between the germline ends.

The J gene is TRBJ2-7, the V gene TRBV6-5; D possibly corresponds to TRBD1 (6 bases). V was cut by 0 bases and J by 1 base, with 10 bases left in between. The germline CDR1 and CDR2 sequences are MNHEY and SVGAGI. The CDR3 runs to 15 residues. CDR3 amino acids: CASSYSIGQSYEQYF. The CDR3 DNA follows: TGTGCCAGCAGTTACTCGATAGGACAGTCCTACGAGCAGTACTTC.

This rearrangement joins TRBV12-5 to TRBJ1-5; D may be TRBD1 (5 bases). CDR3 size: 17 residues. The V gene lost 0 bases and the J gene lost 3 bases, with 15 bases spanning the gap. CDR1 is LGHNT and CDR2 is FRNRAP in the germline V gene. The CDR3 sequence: CASGLVLTGGNNQPQHF. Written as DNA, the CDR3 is TGTGCTAGTGGTTTGGTACTCACAGGCGGAAACAATCAGCCCCAGCATTTT.

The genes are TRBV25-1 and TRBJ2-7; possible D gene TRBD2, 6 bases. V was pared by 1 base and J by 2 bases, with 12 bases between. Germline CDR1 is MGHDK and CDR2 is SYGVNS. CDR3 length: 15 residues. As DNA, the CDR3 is TGTGCCAGCAGTGAATCCCCGACTAGTCCCTACGAGCAGTACTTC. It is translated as CASSESPTSPYEQYF.

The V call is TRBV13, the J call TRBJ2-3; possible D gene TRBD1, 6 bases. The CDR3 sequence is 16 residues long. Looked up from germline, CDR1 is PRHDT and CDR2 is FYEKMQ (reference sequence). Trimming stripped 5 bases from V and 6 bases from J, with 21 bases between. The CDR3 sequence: CASSARDKGRGDTQYF. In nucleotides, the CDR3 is TGTGCCAGCAGCGCCCGGGACAAAGGCCGCGGGGATACGCAGTATTTT.

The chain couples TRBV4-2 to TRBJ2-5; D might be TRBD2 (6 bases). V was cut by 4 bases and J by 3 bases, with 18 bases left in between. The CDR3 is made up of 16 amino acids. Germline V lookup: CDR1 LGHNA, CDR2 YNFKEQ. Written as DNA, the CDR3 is TGTGCCAGCAGCCCTTTTGGGGCTAGCGCAAAAGAGACCCAGTACTTC. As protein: CASSPFGASAKETQYF.

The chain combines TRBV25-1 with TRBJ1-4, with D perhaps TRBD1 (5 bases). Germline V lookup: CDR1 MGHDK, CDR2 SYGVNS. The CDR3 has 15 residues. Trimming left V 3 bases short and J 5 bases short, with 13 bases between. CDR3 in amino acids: CASSDRDLTNEKLFF. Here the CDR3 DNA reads TGTGCCAGCAGTGACCGGGACTTAACAAATGAAAAACTGTTTTTT.